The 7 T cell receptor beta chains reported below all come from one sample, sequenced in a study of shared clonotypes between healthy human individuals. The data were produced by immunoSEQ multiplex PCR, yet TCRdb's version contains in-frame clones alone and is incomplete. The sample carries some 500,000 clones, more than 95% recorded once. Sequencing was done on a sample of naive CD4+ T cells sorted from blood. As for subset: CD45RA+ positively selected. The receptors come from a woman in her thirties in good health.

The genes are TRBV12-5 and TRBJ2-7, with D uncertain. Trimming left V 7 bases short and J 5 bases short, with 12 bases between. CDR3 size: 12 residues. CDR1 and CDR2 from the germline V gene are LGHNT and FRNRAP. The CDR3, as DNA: TGTGCTAGTGACCCGCCCACTCACGAGCAGTACTTC. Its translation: CASDPPTHEQYF.

The CDR3 spells CASSPGTGRYEQYF. The CDR3 DNA reads TGTGCCAGCTCACCTGGGACAGGACGCTACGAGCAGTACTTC. The chain employs TRBV18 and TRBJ2-7, with 8 positions matching TRBD1. CDR3 size: 14 residues. The V and J ends lost 3 bases and 3 bases, in that order; junction bases with no gene match: 4. CDR1 is KGHSH and CDR2 is LQKENI in the germline V gene.

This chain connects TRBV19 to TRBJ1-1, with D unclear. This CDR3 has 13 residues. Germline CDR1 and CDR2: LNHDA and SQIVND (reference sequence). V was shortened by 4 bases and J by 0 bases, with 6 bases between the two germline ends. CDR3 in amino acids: CASSTRMNTEAFF. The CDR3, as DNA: TGTGCCAGTAGTACAAGAATGAACACTGAAGCTTTCTTT.

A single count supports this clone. The CDR3 loop reads CASSPNGLAVREQYF. Here the CDR3 DNA reads TGCGCCAGCAGCCCTAACGGACTAGCGGTTCGGGAGCAGTACTTC. The V and J genes are TRBV5-1 and TRBJ2-7; 10 positions agree with TRBD2. This CDR3 is built from 15 residues. The ends lost 4 bases at V and 7 bases at J; junction bases unmatched: 11. Germline CDR1 SGHRS, CDR2 YFSETQ.

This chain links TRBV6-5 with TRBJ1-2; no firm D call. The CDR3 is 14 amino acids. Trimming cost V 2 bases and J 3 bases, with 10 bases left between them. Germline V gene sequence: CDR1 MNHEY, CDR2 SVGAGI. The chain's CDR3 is CASSYTPGDYGYTF. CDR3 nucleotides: TGTGCCAGCAGTTACACGCCAGGTGACTATGGCTACACCTTC.

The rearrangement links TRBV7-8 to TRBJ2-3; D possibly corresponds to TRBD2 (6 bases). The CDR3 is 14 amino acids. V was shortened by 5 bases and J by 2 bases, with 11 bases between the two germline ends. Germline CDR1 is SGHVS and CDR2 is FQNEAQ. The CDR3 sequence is CASSRDSSTDTQYF. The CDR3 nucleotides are TGTGCCAGCAGCCGGGACTCATCCACAGATACGCAGTATTTT.

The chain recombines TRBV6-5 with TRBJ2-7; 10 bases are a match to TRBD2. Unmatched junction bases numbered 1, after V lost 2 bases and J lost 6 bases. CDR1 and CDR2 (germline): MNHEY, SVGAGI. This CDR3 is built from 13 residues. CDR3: CASSYTSGIEQYF. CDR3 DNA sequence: TGTGCCAGCAGTTACACTAGCGGGATCGAGCAGTACTTC.